Listed below are T cell receptor beta chains from one sample, sequenced in a study of CD8 T cells in Susac syndrome. TCRdb itself ran the immunoSEQ multiplex PCR reads through MiXCR, one entry per CDR3 protein. The table records around 130,000 distinct CDR3 sequences, about 94% of them present only once. Sequences were obtained from CD4+ T cells from PBMCs. Receptors were obtained from a human donor with multiple sclerosis. Both conserved end residues are part of each CDR3. The D gene is left open where the match is weak. Some rows mark clone size as missing; the rest say once, few, many or name a class of expanded clone.

v_call	j_call	d_call	clone_size	cdr3_nt	cdr3_aa
TRBV18	TRBJ2-7	.	.	TGTGCCAGCTCACCGGTCCCCCGCCTTGGGGACACCTCCTACGAGCAGTACTTC	CASSPVPRLGDTSYEQYF
TRBV9	TRBJ1-1	.	.	TGTGCCAGCAGCGTAGCCCCCGTTGTCACTGAAGCTTTCTTT	CASSVAPVVTEAFF
TRBV5-1	TRBJ2-6	.	.	TGCGCCAGCACCGAAGTACCCCGCTCTGGGGCCAACGTCCTGACTTTC	CASTEVPRSGANVLTF
TRBV10-3	TRBJ2-5	.	.	TGTGCCATCAGTGAGTCAGGTCTCGCCCAAGAGACCCAGTACTTC	CAISESGLAQETQYF
TRBV7-2	TRBJ2-7	.	once	TGTGCCAGCAGGAGACAAGGGGATGTAATTTTGGGGGGAGGCGAGCAGTACTTC	CASRRQGDVILGGGEQYF
TRBV9	TRBJ1-2	.	.	TGTGCCAGCAGAAATCAGGGACCGCTGGGGTATGGCTACACCTTC	CASRNQGPLGYGYTF
TRBV30	TRBJ2-1	.	.	TGTGCCTGGAGTGATTCGTACAAAGGGGGGAATGAGCAGTTCTTC	CAWSDSYKGGNEQFF
TRBV20-1	TRBJ2-3	TRBD1	.	TGCAGTGCTGAACGGACAGGGCTAACAGATACGCAGTATTTT	CSAERTGLTDTQYF
TRBV27	TRBJ1-5	.	.	TGTGCCAGCCCCCCTCTCTATAGCAATCAGCCCCAGCATTTT	CASPPLYSNQPQHF
TRBV6-2/TRBV6-3	TRBJ2-7	.	.	TGTGCCAGCACCGACGGGGCCCCCTACGAGCAGTACTTC	CASTDGAPYEQYF
TRBV18	TRBJ1-5	TRBD1	.	TGTGCCAGCTCACCACGGACAGGGGGCATCAATAGCAATCAGCCCCAGCATTTT	CASSPRTGGINSNQPQHF